Listed below are T cell receptor beta chains from one sample, sequenced in a study of regulatory T cells in long-lasting Graves disease. TCRdb redid the calling of the multiplex PCR reads with MiXCR, one entry per CDR3 protein. The sample shows approximately 290,000 distinct CDR3 sequences, around 21% of them seen only once. This material consisted of peripheral blood mononuclear cells (PBMCs), taken when the disease was refractory, from a patient treated with antithyroid drugs. The receptor set was obtained from a female donor with Graves disease. Both conserved end residues are part of each CDR3. D genes are given only for firm matches. Clone size is stated in some rows and not others, as once, few, many or a class when expanded.

abundance	v_gene	j_gene	len	d_gene	CDR3nt	CDR3aa
many	TRBV12-3/TRBV12-4	TRBJ2-7	12	TRBD1	TGTGCCAGCACCCGGACAGGGTCCGAGCAGTACTTC	CASTRTGSEQYF
.	TRBV7-9	TRBJ1-1	15	.	TGTGCCAGCAGCTCCTCGACAGGTGAGAACACTGAAGCTTTCTTT	CASSSSTGENTEAFF
few	TRBV4-1	TRBJ2-5	16	TRBD2	TGCGCCAGCAGCCAAGATAGCAGCGGGAGGCAAGAGACCCAGTACTTC	CASSQDSSGRQETQYF
many	TRBV28	TRBJ2-5	14	.	TGTGCCAGCAGTTTGGGGGGGCGCGTGGAGACCCAGTACTTC	CASSLGGRVETQYF
.	TRBV28	TRBJ2-2	14	TRBD2	TGTGCCAGCATACTAGCGGGAGGTTCCGGGGAGCTGTTTTTT	CASILAGGSGELFF
.	TRBV20-1	TRBJ2-7	16	TRBD1	TGCAGTGCTAGAGACCGGGGAGGGACAGGGGAGTACGAGCAGTACTTC	CSARDRGGTGEYEQYF
few	TRBV18	TRBJ2-5	15	.	TGTGCCAGCTCGCTCCAACAGCTCTCGACGGAGACCCAGTACTTC	CASSLQQLSTETQYF
.	TRBV28	TRBJ2-7	14	TRBD1	TGTGCCAGCAGCCAGTGGACAGGGTTCTACGAGCAGTACTTC	CASSQWTGFYEQYF
many	TRBV28	TRBJ1-6	16	.	TGTGCCAGCAGTTTGGGGATTGGCTCCTATAATTCACCCCTCCACTTT	CASSLGIGSYNSPLHF
once	TRBV6-1	TRBJ2-2	13	.	TGTGCCGGGGAGGATACGAACACCGGGGAGCTGTTTTTT	CAGEDTNTGELFF
.	TRBV10-3	TRBJ2-7	12	.	TGTGCCATCAGTGCGCGGCAGATCGAGCTGGACTTC	CAISARQIELDF
.	TRBV19	TRBJ2-1	19	TRBD1	TGTGCCAGTAGTTCTAATTTGGGTGAAGGGACAGGGGCTTACAATGAGCAGTTCTTC	CASSSNLGEGTGAYNEQFF
.	TRBV7-9	TRBJ2-7	15	.	TGTGCCAGCAGCTCCACAGGGGACTACCCCTACGAGCAGTACTTC	CASSSTGDYPYEQYF
.	TRBV10-2	TRBJ2-5	12	.	TGCGCCAGCAGTGAGTCCCGGGACCGCCTTAACTTC	CASSESRDRLNF
few	TRBV15	TRBJ1-1	14	.	TGTGCCACCAGCAGAGCCGTGGGGAACACTGAAGCTTTCTTT	CATSRAVGNTEAFF
.	TRBV20-1	TRBJ1-4	16	.	TGCAGTGCCCCTGGGACCGCTAGAACAACTAATGAAAAACTGTTTTTT	CSAPGTARTTNEKLFF
few	TRBV28	TRBJ2-1	16	TRBD2	TGTGCCAGCTCCACCCCACGGACTAGCGCCCTGAATGAGCAGTTCTTC	CASSTPRTSALNEQFF
many	TRBV2	TRBJ1-2	13	TRBD1	TGTGCCAGCAGCGCGACAGGGGGAGTTGGCTACACCTTC	CASSATGGVGYTF
.	TRBV7-9	TRBJ2-7	12	.	TGTGCCAGCAGCCCTACCGAATACGAGCAGTACTTC	CASSPTEYEQYF
.	TRBV18	TRBJ2-7	15	.	TGTGCCAGCTCATCTTCCCGGGACCCGCACTACGAGCAGTACTTC	CASSSSRDPHYEQYF
.	TRBV27	TRBJ2-7	14	.	TGTGCCAGCAGCCCTAGGGGAGGGGGCCTCGAGCAGTACTTC	CASSPRGGGLEQYF
many	TRBV29-1	TRBJ1-2	13	TRBD1	TGCAGCGTTCCGGAAACAGGGGTTGAGGGCTACACCTTC	CSVPETGVEGYTF
.	TRBV28	TRBJ2-5	15	TRBD2	TGTGCCAGCAGTTCAGGACTAGCGGGAGCAGAGACCCAGTACTTC	CASSSGLAGAETQYF
.	TRBV4-2	TRBJ2-7	16	.	TGTGCCAGCAGCCAAGATTGGACACAGGCTACCTACGAGCAGTACTTC	CASSQDWTQATYEQYF
few	TRBV30	TRBJ2-5	13	.	TGTGCCTGGAGTGTAACGGGCCAAGAGACCCAGTACTTC	CAWSVTGQETQYF
.	TRBV7-2	TRBJ2-7	13	.	TGTGCCAGCAGCTCCCGACCGGACCCGGTGCAGTACTTC	CASSSRPDPVQYF
many	TRBV6-1	TRBJ2-7	15	TRBD1	TGTGCCAGCAGGAGGGGGATGACAGGGGGCTCCGAGCAGTACTTC	CASRRGMTGGSEQYF
.	TRBV20-1	TRBJ1-5	12	TRBD1	TGCAGTGCTCGTCAGGGGGGTCAGCCCCAGCATTTT	CSARQGGQPQHF
few	TRBV4-1	TRBJ1-2	16	TRBD1	TGCGCCAGCAGCCAAGAGTGGAGACAGGGCGACTATGGCTACACCTTC	CASSQEWRQGDYGYTF
.	TRBV5-1	TRBJ2-7	14	.	TGCGCCAGCAGCTTGGTGCCCCCTGCGGACGAGCAGTACTTC	CASSLVPPADEQYF
many	TRBV20-1	TRBJ2-7	15	.	TGCAGTGCTAGAGATCAGGGGGGGCGAACCTACGAGCAGTACTTC	CSARDQGGRTYEQYF
.	TRBV6-1	TRBJ2-7	13	.	TGTGCCAGCAAGGGGACGCGAGGGCACGAGCAGTACTTC	CASKGTRGHEQYF
many	TRBV29-1	TRBJ1-2	14	.	TGCAGCGTCCCAGCCGGAGCGGACGGAGGAGGCTACACCTTC	CSVPAGADGGGYTF
.	TRBV4-3	TRBJ2-2	14	.	TGCGCCAGCAGCCAAGAGGGGAACACCGGGGAGCTGTTTTTT	CASSQEGNTGELFF
many	TRBV27	TRBJ1-1	13	.	TGTGCCAGCAGTTACACCGGGAACACTGAAGCTTTCTTT	CASSYTGNTEAFF
many	TRBV7-2	TRBJ2-7	14	.	TGTGCCAGCAGCCTGACCGACGTCTCCTACGAGCAGTACTTC	CASSLTDVSYEQYF
.	TRBV7-9	TRBJ2-2	14	.	TGTGCCAGCAGCCCACCGGGTTTCACCGGGGAGCTGTTTTTT	CASSPPGFTGELFF
.	TRBV19	TRBJ1-5	15	.	TGTGCCAGTAGTATTTCACAGAAAAACAATCAGCCCCAGCATTTT	CASSISQKNNQPQHF
many	TRBV5-1	TRBJ1-1	15	TRBD1	TGCGCCAGCAGCTTGGACAGGGGTCTGGACACTGAAGCTTTCTTT	CASSLDRGLDTEAFF
.	TRBV7-9	TRBJ1-5	16	TRBD1	TGTGCCAGCAGCGGAGGGGGCACATATAGCAATCAGCCCCAGCATTTT	CASSGGGTYSNQPQHF
.	TRBV2	TRBJ2-2	15	.	TGTGCCAGCAGATCCACCCCCTGGGCCACCGGGGAGCTGTTTTTT	CASRSTPWATGELFF
few	TRBV12-3/TRBV12-4	TRBJ2-7	13	.	TGTGCCAGCACCGGATCCCTGGGGGCCGAGCAGTACTTC	CASTGSLGAEQYF
few	TRBV6-1	TRBJ2-7	14	.	TGTGCCAACAGTCGACGGACCTACTCCTACGAGCAGTACTTC	CANSRRTYSYEQYF
.	TRBV27	TRBJ1-6	14	.	TGTGCCAGCGGGAGGCTTGGAGCCAATTCACCCCTCCACTTT	CASGRLGANSPLHF
.	TRBV4-1	TRBJ2-7	15	TRBD2	TGCGCCAGCAGCCAAACGGCGGGAGCGTCCTACGAGCAGTACTTC	CASSQTAGASYEQYF